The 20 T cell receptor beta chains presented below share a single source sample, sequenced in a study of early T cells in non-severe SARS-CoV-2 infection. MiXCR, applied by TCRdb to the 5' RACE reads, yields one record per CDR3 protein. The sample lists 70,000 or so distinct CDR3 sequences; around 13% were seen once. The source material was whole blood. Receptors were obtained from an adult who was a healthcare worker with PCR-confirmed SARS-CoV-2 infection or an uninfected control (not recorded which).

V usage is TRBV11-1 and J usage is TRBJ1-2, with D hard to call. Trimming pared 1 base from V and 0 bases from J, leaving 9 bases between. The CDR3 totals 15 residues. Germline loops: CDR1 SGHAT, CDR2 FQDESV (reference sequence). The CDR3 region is CASSLEARTNYGYTF. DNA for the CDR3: TGTGCCAGCAGCTTAGAAGCCAGAACTAACTATGGCTACACCTTC.

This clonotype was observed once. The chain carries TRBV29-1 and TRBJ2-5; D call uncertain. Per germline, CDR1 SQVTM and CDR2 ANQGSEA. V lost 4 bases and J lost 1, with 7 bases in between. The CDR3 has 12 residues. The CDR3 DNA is TGCAGCGTTGTCTGGGTCCAAGAGACCCAGTACTTC. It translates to CSVVWVQETQYF.

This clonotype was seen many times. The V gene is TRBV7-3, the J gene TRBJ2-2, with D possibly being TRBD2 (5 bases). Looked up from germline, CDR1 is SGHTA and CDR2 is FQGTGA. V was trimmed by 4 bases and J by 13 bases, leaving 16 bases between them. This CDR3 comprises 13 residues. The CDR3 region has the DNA TGTGCCAGCAGCTCGGCACTCATTGCGGGGCTGTTTTTT. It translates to CASSSALIAGLFF.

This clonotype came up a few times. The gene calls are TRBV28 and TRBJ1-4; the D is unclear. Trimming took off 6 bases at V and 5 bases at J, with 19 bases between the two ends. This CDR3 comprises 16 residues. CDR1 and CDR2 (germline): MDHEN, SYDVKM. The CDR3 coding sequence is TGTGCCAGCAGCTCTACCTCTGCCCTTGAAAATGAAAAACTGTTTTTT. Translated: CASSSTSALENEKLFF.

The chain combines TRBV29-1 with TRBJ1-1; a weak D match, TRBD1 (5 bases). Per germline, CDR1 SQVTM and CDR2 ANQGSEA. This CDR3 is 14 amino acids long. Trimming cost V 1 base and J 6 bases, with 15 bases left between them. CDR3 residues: CSVEGGRALSEAFF. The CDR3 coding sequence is TGCAGCGTTGAAGGCGGCAGGGCTTTATCTGAAGCTTTCTTT. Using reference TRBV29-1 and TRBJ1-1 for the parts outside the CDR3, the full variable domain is SAVISQKPSRDICQRGTSLTIQCQVDSQVTMMFWYRQQPGQSLTLIATANQGSEATYESGFVIDKFPISRPNLTFSTLTVSNMSPEDSSIYLCSVEGGRALSEAFFGQGTRLTVV.

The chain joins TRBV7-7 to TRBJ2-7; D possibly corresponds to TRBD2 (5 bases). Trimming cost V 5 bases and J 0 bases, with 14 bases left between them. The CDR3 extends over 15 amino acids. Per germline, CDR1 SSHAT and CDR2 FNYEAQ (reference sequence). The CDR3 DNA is TGTGCCAGCAGCCTAGGACTTGCCGCCTCCTACGAGCAGTACTTC. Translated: CASSLGLAASYEQYF.

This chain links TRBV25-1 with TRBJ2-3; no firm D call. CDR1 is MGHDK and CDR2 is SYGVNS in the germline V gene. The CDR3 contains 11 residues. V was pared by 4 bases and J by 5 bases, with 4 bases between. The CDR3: CASSGRDTQYF. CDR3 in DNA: TGTGCCAGCAGTGGGAGAGATACGCAGTATTTT. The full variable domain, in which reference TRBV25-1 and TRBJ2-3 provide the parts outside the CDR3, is EADIYQTPRYLVIGTGKKITLECSQTMGHDKMYWYQQDPGMELHLIHYSYGVNSTEKGDLSSESTVSRIRTEHFPLTLESARPSHTSQYLCASSGRDTQYFGPGTRLTVL.

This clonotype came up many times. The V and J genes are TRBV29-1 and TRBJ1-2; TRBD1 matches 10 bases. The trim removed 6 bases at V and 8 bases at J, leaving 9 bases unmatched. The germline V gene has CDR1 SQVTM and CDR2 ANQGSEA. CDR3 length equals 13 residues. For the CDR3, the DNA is TGCAGCGTGGCCTCCGGGACAGGGGAAGGCTACACCTTC. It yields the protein CSVASGTGEGYTF.

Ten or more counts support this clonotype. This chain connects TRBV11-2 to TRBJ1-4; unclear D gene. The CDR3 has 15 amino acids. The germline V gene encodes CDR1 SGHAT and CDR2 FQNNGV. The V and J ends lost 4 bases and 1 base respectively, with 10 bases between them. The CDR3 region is CASSSQRLTNEKLFF. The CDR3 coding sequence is TGTGCCAGCAGCTCCCAGCGCTTAACTAATGAAAAACTGTTTTTT. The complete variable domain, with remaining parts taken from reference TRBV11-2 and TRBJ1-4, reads EAGVAQSPRYKIIEKRQSVAFWCNPISGHATLYWYQQILGQGPKLLIQFQNNGVVDDSQLPKDRFSAERLKGVDSTLKIQPAKLEDSAVYLCASSSQRLTNEKLFFGSGTQLSVL.

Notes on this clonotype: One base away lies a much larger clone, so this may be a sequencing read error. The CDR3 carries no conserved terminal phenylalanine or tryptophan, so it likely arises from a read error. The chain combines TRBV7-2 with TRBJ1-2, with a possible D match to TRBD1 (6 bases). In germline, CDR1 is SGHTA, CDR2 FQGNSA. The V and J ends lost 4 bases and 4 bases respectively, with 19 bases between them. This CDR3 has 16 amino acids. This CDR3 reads CASSSLGGAPGYGYTL. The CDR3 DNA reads TGTGCCAGCAGCTCCCTAGGGGGGGCGCCTGGCTATGGCTACACCTTA.

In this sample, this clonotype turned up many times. The CDR3 region is CASSRPGGVNYGYTF. The CDR3, as DNA: TGTGCCAGCAGCCGGCCGGGGGGCGTCAACTATGGCTACACCTTC. This chain connects TRBV7-2 to TRBJ1-2; D is perhaps TRBD1 (6 bases). V lost 5 bases and J lost 2, with 15 bases in between. CDR3 size: 15 residues. Per germline, CDR1 SGHTA and CDR2 FQGNSA.

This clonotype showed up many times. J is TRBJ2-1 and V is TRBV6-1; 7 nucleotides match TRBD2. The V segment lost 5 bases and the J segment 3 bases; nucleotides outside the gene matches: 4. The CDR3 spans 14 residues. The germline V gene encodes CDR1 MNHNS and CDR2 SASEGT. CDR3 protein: CASSSSGIYNEQFF. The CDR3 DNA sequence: TGTGCCAGCAGTTCTAGCGGAATCTACAATGAGCAGTTCTTC.

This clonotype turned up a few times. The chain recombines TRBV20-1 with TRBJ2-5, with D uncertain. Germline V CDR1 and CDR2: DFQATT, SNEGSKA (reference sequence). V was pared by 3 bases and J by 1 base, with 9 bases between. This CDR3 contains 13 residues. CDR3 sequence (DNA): TGCAGTGCTAGTAAGCAGACCCAAGAGACCCAGTACTTC. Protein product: CSASKQTQETQYF.

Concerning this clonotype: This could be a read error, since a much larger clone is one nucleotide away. CDR3 in DNA: TGTGCCAGCAGGGGGGACAGGGACCAAGAGACCCAGTACTTC. This codes for CASRGDRDQETQYF. This chain joins TRBV12-3 or TRBV12-4 and TRBJ2-5, with TRBD1 matching over 9 bases. This CDR3 is 14 amino acids long. The J segment lost 0 bases and the V segment lost 6 bases, leaving 2 bases of the junction unmatched.

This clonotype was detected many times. CDR3 bases: TGCAGTGCTAGAGATGTGGCAGGGCCCGGGGAGCTGTTTTTT. Translating gives CSARDVAGPGELFF. J is TRBJ2-2 and V is TRBV20-1; maybe TRBD1 (5 bases). The CDR3 sequence is 14 residues long. V lost 0 bases and J 6 bases, leaving 11 bases between the germline ends. CDR1 and CDR2 (germline): DFQATT, SNEGSKA (reference sequence).

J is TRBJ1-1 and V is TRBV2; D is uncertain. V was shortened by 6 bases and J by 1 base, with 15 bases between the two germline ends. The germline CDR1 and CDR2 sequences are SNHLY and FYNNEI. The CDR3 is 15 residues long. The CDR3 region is CASSRTTGSNTEAFF. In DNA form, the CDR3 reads TGTGCCAGCAGCCGGACGACGGGCTCGAACACTGAAGCTTTCTTT.

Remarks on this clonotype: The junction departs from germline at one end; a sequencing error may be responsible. This CDR3 is CASTPGQGDYDYTF. CDR3 bases: TGTGCCAGTACTCCGGGACAGGGGGACTATGACTACACCTTC. V gene TRBV2 combines with J gene TRBJ1-2; 11 bases align to TRBD1. The germline gives CDR1 SNHLY, CDR2 FYNNEI. This CDR3 is 14 amino acids long.

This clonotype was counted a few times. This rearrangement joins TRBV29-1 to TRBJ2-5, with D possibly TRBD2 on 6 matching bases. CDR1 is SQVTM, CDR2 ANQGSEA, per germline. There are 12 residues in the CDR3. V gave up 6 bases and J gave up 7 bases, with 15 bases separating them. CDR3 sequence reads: CSVKRGDGTQYF. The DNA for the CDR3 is TGCAGCGTAAAACGCGGGGATGGGACCCAGTACTTC.

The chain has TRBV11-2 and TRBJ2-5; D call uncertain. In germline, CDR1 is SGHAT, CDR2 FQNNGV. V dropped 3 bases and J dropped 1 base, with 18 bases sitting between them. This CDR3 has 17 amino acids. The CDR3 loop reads CASSFYGFSRLQETQYF. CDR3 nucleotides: TGTGCCAGCAGCTTTTACGGGTTCTCCCGTCTCCAAGAGACCCAGTACTTC.

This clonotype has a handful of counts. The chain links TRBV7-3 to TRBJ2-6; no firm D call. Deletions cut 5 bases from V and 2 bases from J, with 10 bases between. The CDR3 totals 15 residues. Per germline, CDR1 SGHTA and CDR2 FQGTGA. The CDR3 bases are TGTGCCAGCAGCCAAACCAGCCCTGGGGCCAACGTCCTGACTTTC. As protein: CASSQTSPGANVLTF.